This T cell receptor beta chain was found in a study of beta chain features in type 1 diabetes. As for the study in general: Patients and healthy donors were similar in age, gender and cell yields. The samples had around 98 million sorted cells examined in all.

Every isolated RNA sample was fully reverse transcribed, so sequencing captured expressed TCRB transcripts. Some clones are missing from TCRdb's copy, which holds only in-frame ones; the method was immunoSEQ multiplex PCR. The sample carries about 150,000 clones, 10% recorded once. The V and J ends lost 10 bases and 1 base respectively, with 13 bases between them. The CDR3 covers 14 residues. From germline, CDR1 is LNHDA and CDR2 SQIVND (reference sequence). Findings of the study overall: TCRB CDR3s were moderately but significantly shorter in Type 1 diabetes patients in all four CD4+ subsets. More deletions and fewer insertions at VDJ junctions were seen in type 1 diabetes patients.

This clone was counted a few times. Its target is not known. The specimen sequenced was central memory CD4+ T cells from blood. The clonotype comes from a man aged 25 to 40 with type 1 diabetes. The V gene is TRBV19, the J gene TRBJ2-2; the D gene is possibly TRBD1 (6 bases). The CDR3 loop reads CATRTAENTGELFF. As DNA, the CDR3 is TGTGCCACGAGGACAGCAGAGAACACCGGGGAGCTGTTTTTT.